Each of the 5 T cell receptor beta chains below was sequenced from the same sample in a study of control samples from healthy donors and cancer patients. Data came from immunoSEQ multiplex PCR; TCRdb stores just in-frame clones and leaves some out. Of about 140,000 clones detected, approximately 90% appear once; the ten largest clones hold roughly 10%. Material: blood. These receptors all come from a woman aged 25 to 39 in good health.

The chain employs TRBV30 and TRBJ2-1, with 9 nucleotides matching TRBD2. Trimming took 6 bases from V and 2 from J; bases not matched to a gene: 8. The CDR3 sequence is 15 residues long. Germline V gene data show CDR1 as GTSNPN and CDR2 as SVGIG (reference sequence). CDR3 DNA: TGTGCCTGCCAACAGCGGGAGGTCCCCTACAATGAGCAGTTCTTC. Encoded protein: CACQQREVPYNEQFF.

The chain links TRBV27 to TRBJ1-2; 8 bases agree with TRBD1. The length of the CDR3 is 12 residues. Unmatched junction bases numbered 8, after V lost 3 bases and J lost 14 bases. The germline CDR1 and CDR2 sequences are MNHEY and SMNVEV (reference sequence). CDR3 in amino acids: CASSFLRTGKTF. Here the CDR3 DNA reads TGTGCCAGCAGTTTCTTACGGACAGGGAAAACCTTC.

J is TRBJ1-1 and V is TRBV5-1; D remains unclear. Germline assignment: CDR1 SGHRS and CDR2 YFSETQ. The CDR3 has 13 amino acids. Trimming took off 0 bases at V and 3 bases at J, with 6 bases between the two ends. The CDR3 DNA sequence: TGCGCCAGCAGCTTGGTCCCGGACACTGAAGCTTTCTTT. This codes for CASSLVPDTEAFF.

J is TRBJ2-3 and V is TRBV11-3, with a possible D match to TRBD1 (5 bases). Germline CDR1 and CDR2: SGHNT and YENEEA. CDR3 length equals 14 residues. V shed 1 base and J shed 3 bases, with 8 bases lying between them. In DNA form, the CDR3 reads TGTGCCAGCAGCTTAGGCAGGGTAACAGATACGCAGTATTTT. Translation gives CASSLGRVTDTQYF. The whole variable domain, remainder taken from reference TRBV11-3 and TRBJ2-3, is EAGVVQSPRYKIIEKKQPVAFWCNPISGHNTLYWYLQNLGQGPELLIRYENEEAVDDSQLPKDRFSAERLKGVDSTLKIQPAELGDSAVYLCASSLGRVTDTQYFGPGTRLTVL.

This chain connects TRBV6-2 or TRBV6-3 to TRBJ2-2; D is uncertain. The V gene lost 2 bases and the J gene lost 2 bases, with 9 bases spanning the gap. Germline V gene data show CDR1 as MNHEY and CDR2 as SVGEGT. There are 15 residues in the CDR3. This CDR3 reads CASSYDGPNTGELFF. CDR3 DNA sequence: TGTGCCAGCAGTTACGATGGACCCAACACCGGGGAGCTGTTTTTT.